The T cell receptor (beta chain) described here comes from a study of identifying expanded T cells in peripheral blood. Germline V gene lookup returns CDR1 SGHNT and CDR2 YYREEE (reference sequence). Trimming stripped 0 bases from V and 0 bases from J, with 9 bases between. The CDR3 runs 15 residues. Sequencing used immunoSEQ multiplex PCR; TCRdb keeps in-frame clones, though not all of them. This repertoire shows roughly 130,000 clones, around nine tenths found once; its top ten account for around 8.2%. Sequenced material: blood. The clonotype comes from a person between 18 and 69 years old in good health. This sequence joins TRBV5-4 and TRBJ1-2, with TRBD1 as a possible D gene (6 bases). CDR3 region: CASSLARGANYGYTF. CDR3 nucleotides: TGTGCCAGCAGCTTGGCCAGGGGAGCTAACTATGGCTACACCTTC.